Listed below are T cell receptor beta chains from one sample, sequenced in a study of long-term antiretroviral therapy in people with HIV. Sequencing used immunoSEQ multiplex PCR; TCRdb keeps in-frame clones, though not all of them. The data contain roughly 23,000 clones, 65% to 90% of them singletons. This material consisted of unsorted PBMCs, taken 0.1 years before starting antiretroviral therapy. These receptors all come from a man aged 18 to 30 with HIV. Both conserved end residues are part of each CDR3.

j_call v_call cdr3_aa
TRBJ2-4 TRBV7-9 CASSLLAGENIQYF
TRBJ2-7 TRBV7-8 CASSLGLAGLPGREQYF
TRBJ1-5 TRBV27 CASSPTGGGQPQHF
TRBJ2-7 TRBV2 CASKSQATVGEQYF
TRBJ2-2 TRBV19 CASRVNSYTGELFF
TRBJ2-1 TRBV19 CASSLWGGGDAGHDNEQFF
TRBJ2-3 TRBV6-6 CASRLAGGDTQYF
TRBJ1-2 TRBV29-1 CSVPTGYGYTF
TRBJ2-5 TRBV6-1 CASSLGVETQYF
TRBJ2-7 TRBV23-1 CASSPKRQTENYEQYF
TRBJ2-3 TRBV23-1 CASSQIFVAGIEDTDTQYF
TRBJ1-2 TRBV5-6 CASSLPTGYFGYTF
TRBJ1-2 TRBV7-9 CASSLIQGSVGYTF
TRBJ2-2 TRBV4-1 CASSPHPRGLNTGELFF
TRBJ2-7 TRBV5-1 CASSLMTSGGFGSYEQYF
TRBJ2-3 TRBV9 CASSPSGDSDTQYF
TRBJ2-1 TRBV27 CASSSGRNSYNEQFF
TRBJ1-2 TRBV5-4 CASSLGDGYGYTF
TRBJ1-2 TRBV6-5 CASMDRDNYGYTF
TRBJ1-4 TRBV9 CASSGSLRGEKLFF